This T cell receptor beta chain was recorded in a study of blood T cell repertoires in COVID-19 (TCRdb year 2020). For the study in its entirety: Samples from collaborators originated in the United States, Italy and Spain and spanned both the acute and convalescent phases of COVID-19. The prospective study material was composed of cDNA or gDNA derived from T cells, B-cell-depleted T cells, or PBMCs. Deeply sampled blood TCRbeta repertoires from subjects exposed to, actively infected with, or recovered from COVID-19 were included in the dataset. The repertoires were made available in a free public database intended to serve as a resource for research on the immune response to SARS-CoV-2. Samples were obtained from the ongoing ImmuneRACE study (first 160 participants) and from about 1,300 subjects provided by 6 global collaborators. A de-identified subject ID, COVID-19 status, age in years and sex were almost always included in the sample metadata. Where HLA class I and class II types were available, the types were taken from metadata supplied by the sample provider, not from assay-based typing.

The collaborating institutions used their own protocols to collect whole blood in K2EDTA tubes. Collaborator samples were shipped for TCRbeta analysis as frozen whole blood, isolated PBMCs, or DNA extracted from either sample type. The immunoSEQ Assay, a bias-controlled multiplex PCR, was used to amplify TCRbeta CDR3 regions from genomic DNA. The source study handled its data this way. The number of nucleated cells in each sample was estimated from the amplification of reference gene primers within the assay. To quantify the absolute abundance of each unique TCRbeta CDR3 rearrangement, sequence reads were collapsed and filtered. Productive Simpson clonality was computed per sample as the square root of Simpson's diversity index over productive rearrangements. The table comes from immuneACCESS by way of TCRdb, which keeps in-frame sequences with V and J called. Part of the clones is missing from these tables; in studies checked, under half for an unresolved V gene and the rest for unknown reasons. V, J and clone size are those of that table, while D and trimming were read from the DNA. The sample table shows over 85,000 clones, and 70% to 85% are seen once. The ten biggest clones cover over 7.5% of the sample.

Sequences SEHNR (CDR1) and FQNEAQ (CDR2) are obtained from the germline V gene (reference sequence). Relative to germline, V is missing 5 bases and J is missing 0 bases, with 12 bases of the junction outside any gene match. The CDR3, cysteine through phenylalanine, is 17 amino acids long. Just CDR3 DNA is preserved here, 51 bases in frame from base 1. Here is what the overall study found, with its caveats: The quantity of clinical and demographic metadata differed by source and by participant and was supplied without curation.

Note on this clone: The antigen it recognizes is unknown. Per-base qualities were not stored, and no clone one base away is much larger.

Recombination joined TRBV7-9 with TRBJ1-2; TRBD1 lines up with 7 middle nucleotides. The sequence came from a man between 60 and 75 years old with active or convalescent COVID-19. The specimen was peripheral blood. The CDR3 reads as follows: CASSARGDRDANYGYTF. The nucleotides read TGTGCCAGCAGCGCTCGGGGCGACAGGGACGCTAACTATGGCTACACCTTC.